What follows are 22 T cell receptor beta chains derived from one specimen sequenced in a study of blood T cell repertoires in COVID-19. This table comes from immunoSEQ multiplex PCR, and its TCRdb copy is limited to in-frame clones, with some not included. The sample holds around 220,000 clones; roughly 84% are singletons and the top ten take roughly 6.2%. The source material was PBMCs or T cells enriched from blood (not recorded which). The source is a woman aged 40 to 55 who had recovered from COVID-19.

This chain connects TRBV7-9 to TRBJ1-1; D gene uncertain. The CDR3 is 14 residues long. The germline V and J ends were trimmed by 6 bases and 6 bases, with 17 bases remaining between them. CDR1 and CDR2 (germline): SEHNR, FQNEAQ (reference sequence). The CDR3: CASSEGSGRAEAFF. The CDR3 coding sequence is TGTGCCAGCAGTGAGGGCTCGGGTAGGGCTGAAGCTTTCTTT. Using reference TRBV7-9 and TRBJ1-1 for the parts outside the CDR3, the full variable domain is DTGVSQNPRHKITKRGQNVTFRCDPISEHNRLYWYRQTLGQGPEFLTYFQNEAQLEKSRLLSDRFSAERPKGSFSTLEIQRTEQGDSAMYLCASSEGSGRAEAFFGQGTRLTVV.

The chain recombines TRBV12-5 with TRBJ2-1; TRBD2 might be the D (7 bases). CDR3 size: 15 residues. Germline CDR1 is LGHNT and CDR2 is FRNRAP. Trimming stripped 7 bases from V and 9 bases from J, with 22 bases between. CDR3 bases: TGTGCTAGTGCCTCGAACGGGGGGCCGTTTGCTGAGCAGTTCTTC. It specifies CASASNGGPFAEQFF.

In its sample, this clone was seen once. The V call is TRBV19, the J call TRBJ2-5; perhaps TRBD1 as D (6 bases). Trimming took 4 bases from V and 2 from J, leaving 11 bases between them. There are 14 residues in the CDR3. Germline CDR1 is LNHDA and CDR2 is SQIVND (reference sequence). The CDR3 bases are TGTGCCAGTAGTAGCCGGGACACACAAGAGACCCAGTACTTC. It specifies CASSSRDTQETQYF. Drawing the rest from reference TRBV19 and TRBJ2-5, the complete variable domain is DGGITQSPKYLFRKEGQNVTLSCEQNLNHDAMYWYRQDPGQGLRLIYYSQIVNDFQKGDIAEGYSVSREKKESFPLTVTSAQKNPTAFYLCASSSRDTQETQYFGPGTRLLVL.

CDR3 nucleotide sequence: TGTGCCAGCAGTACTGCAGGACATCCAGAGACCCAGTACTTC. Protein product: CASSTAGHPETQYF. The V and J genes are TRBV27 and TRBJ2-5, with D perhaps matching TRBD1 (5 bases). The CDR3 sequence is 14 residues long. CDR1 is MNHEY and CDR2 is SMNVEV in the germline V gene (reference sequence). Deletions cut 5 bases from V and 4 bases from J, with 14 bases between.

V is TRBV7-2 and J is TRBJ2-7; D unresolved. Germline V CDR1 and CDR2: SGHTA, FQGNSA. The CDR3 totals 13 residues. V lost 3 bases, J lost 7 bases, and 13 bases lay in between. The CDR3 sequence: CASSFGSAREQYV. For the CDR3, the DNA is TGTGCCAGCAGCTTCGGATCGGCGAGGGAGCAGTACGTC.

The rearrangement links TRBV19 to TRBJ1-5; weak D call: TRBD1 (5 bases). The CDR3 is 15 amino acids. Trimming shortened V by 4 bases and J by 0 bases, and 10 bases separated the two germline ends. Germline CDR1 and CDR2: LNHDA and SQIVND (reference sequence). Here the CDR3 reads CASSSDSLSNQPQHF. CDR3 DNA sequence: TGTGCCAGTAGTAGTGACAGCCTTAGCAATCAGCCCCAGCATTTT. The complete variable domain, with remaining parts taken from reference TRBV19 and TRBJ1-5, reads DGGITQSPKYLFRKEGQNVTLSCEQNLNHDAMYWYRQDPGQGLRLIYYSQIVNDFQKGDIAEGYSVSREKKESFPLTVTSAQKNPTAFYLCASSSDSLSNQPQHFGDGTRLSIL.

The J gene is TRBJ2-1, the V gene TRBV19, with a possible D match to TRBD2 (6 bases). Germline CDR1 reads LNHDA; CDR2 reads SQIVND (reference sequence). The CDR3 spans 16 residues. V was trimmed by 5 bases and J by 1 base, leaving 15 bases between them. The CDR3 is CASSGGVSGSYNEQFF. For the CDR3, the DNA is TGTGCCAGTAGTGGTGGTGTTAGCGGATCCTACAATGAGCAGTTCTTC.

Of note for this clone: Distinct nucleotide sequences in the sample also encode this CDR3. In DNA form, the CDR3 reads TGTGCCAGCAGTGGACAGGGCCGCAATCAGCCCCAGCATTTT. This translates into CASSGQGRNQPQHF. The chain combines TRBV2 with TRBJ1-5; 7 nucleotides line up with TRBD1. This CDR3 region has 14 residues. V lost 4 bases and J lost 2; bases outside the gene matches: 2. Germline CDR1 SNHLY, CDR2 FYNNEI.

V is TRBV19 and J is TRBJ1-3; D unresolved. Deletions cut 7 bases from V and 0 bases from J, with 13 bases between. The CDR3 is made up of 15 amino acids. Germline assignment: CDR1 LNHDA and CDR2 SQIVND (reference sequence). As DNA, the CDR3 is TGTGCCAGTATAGACCAACCTAGCTCTGGAAACACCATATATTTT. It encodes CASIDQPSSGNTIYF.

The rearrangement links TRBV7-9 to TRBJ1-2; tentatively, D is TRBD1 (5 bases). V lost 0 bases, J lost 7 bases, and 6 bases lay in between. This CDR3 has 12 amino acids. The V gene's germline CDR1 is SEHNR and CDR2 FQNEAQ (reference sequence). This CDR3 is CASSLATGGYTF. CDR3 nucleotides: TGTGCCAGCAGCTTAGCCACAGGTGGCTACACCTTC.

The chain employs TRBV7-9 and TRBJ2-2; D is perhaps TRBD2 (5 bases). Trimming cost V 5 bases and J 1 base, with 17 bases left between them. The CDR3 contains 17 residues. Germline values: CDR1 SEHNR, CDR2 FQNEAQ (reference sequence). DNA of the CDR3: TGTGCCAGCAGCCAGTCAAAGTTGAGCGGGAACACCGGGGAGCTGTTTTTT. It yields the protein CASSQSKLSGNTGELFF.

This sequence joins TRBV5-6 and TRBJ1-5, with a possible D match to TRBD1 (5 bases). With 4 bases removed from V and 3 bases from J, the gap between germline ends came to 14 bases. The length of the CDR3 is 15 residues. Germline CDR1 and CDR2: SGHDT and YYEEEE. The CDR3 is CASSLTGTLNQPQHF. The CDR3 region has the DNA TGTGCCAGCAGCCTTACCGGGACTCTCAATCAGCCCCAGCATTTT.

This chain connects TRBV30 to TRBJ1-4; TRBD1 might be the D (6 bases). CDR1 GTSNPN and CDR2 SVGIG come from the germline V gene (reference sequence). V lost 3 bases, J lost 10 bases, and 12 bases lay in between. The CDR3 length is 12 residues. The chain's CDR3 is CAWRSLGGKLFF. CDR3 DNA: TGTGCCTGGAGGTCCTTAGGGGGAAAACTGTTTTTT.

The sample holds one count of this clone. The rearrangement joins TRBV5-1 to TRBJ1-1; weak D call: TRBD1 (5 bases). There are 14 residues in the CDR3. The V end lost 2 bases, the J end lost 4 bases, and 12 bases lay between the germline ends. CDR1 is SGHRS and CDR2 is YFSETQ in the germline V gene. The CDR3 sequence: CASSLGRGSTEAFF. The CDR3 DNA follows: TGCGCCAGCAGCTTAGGGAGGGGCTCCACTGAAGCTTTCTTT.

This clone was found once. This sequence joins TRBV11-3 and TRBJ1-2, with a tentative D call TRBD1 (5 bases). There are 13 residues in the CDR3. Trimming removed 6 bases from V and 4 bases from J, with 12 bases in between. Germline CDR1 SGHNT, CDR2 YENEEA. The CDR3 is CASSQQGSYGYTF. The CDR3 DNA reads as TGTGCCAGCAGTCAGCAGGGATCCTATGGCTACACCTTC. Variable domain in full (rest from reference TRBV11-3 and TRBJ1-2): EAGVVQSPRYKIIEKKQPVAFWCNPISGHNTLYWYLQNLGQGPELLIRYENEEAVDDSQLPKDRFSAERLKGVDSTLKIQPAELGDSAVYLCASSQQGSYGYTFGSGTRLTVV.

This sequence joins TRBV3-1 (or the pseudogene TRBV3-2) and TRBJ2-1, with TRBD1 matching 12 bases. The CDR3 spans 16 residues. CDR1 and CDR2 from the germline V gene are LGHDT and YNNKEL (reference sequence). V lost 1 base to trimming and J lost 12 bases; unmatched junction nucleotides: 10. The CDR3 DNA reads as TGTGCCAGCAGCCAAGGGGACAGGGGGCCGTATCAAGGGCAGTTCTTC. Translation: CASSQGDRGPYQGQFF.

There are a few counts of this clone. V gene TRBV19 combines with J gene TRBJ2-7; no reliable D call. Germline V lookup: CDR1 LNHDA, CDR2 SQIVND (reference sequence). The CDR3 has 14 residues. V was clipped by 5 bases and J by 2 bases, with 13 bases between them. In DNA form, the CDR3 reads TGTGCCAGTAGTTCCTGGCAGGCGACCTACGAGCAGTACTTC. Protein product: CASSSWQATYEQYF.

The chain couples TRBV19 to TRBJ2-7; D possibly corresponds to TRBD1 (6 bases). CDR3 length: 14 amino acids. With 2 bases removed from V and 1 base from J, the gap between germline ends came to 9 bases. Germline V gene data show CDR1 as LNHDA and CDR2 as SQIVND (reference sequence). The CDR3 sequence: CASSITGQSYEQYV. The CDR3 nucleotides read TGTGCCAGTAGTATAACCGGACAGTCCTACGAGCAGTACGTC.

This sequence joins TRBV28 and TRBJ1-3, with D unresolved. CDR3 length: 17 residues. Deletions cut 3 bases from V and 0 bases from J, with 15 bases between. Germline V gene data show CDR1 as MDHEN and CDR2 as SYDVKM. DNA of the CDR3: TGTGCCAGCAGTTTTGGCCGACTCCATTCCTCTGGAAACACCATATATTTT. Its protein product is CASSFGRLHSSGNTIYF.

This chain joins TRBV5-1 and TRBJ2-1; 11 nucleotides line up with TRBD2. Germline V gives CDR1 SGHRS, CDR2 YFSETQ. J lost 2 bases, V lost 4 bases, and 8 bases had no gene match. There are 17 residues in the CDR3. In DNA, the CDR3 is TGCGCCAGCAGCCCGGGGACTAGCGGCCCGACCTACAATGAGCAGTTCTTC. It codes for CASSPGTSGPTYNEQFF.

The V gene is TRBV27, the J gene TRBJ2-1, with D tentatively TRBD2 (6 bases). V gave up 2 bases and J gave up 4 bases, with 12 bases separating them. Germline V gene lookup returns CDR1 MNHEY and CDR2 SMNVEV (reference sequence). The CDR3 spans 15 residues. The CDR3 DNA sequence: TGTGCCAGCAGTTTACCCGGGACTGGATACAATGAGCAGTTCTTC. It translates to CASSLPGTGYNEQFF.

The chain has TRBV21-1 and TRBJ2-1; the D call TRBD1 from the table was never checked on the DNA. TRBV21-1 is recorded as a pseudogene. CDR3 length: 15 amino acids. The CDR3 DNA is TGTGCCAGCAGCACACCGGGACAGGGCTACAATGAGCAGTTCTTC. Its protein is CASSTPGQGYNEQFF.